Listed below are T cell receptor beta chains from one sample, sequenced in a study of T cells after yellow fever vaccination. TCRdb ran MiXCR on the 5' RACE reads and lists one entry per CDR3 protein. There are over 85,000 distinct CDR3 sequences in the sample; about 8.2% occur only once, and around 16% lies in the top ten. The source material was CD8+ T cells not binding an NS4B(214-222) dextramer, sorted from PBMCs, sampled more than 13 days after the first yellow fever vaccination. The receptor source for this set is a man younger than 35 who received the YFV17D yellow fever vaccine. Both conserved end residues are part of each CDR3. A D gene is named only where the DNA matches it firmly. Size is omitted from some rows. Given values are once, few, many or a class for expanded clones.

size,D,V,J,DNA,CDR3
many,NA,TRBV7-7,TRBJ2-1,TGTGCTAGCAGCAAAGAAGTCAGCAATGAGCAGTTCTTC,CASSKEVSNEQFF
few,TRBD1,TRBV12-3/TRBV12-4,TRBJ1-2,TGTGCCAGCACCCCGACCGGACAGGGGAGCTATGGCTACACCTTC,CASTPTGQGSYGYTF
few,TRBD2,TRBV6-5,TRBJ2-1,TGTGCCAGCAGTTATAGCGGGGGGGGAGACTACAATGAGCAGTTCTTC,CASSYSGGGDYNEQFF
NA,NA,TRBV7-9,TRBJ2-7,TGTGCCAGCAGCCTCCGCGAGCGCTCCTACGAGCAGTACTTC,CASSLRERSYEQYF
NA,NA,TRBV9,TRBJ2-1,TGTGCCAGCAGCGCTACCCTGTGGGTAGTTCCTACGGGGCCCAATGAGCAGTTCTTC,CASSATLWVVPTGPNEQFF
few,NA,TRBV12-3/TRBV12-4,TRBJ1-5,TGTGCCAGCAGCCGGTCCCGGGGCGGACCCAATCAGCCCCAGCATTTT,CASSRSRGGPNQPQHF
NA,NA,TRBV20-1,TRBJ2-1,TGCAGTGCTAGTGGGTTCTTGCACAATGAGCAGTTCTTC,CSASGFLHNEQFF
NA,TRBD1,TRBV20-1,TRBJ1-1,TGCAGTGCTTCCTGGACAGGCATGAACACTGAAGCTTTCTTT,CSASWTGMNTEAFF
few,TRBD1,TRBV2,TRBJ2-1,TGTGCCAGCAGCCCCGGGACAGGGGAATACAATGAGCAGTTCTTC,CASSPGTGEYNEQFF
few,NA,TRBV6-1,TRBJ2-1,TGTGCCAGCAGTAGCTTTGGGGAAAGGGACTACAATGAGCAGTTCTTC,CASSSFGERDYNEQFF
few,NA,TRBV12-3/TRBV12-4,TRBJ2-3,TGTGCCAGCAGGGGGGACTCAAGCACAGATACGCAGTATTTT,CASRGDSSTDTQYF
few,NA,TRBV19,TRBJ1-5,TGTGCCACTATCCGGGACGATGGACAGCCCCAGCATTTT,CATIRDDGQPQHF
many,TRBD1,TRBV5-6,TRBJ1-4,TGTGCCAGCAGCCTACTACAGGGGGCAGCTAATGAAAAACTGTTTTTT,CASSLLQGAANEKLFF
few,TRBD1,TRBV2,TRBJ1-2,TGTGCCAGCAGGTTGCCCGGGACAGGGGTCTATGGCTACACCTTC,CASRLPGTGVYGYTF
NA,NA,TRBV7-3,TRBJ2-5,TGTGCCAGCAGCTTCGTGGGGGACCAAGAGACCCAGTACTTC,CASSFVGDQETQYF
few,TRBD1,TRBV12-3/TRBV12-4,TRBJ1-1,TGTGCCAGCAGTTATGCCCAGGGGGTGTGGACTGAAGCTTTCTTT,CASSYAQGVWTEAFF
few,NA,TRBV5-1,TRBJ1-6,TGCGCCAGCAGCTTGGAAGGGGACTATAATTCACCCCTCCACTTT,CASSLEGDYNSPLHF
NA,NA,TRBV27,TRBJ1-1,TGTGCCAGCAGTTCAGGGGCCCCCACTGAAGCTTTCTTT,CASSSGAPTEAFF
NA,NA,TRBV7-9,TRBJ2-2,TGTGCCAGCAGCCCCCTTACCGGGGAGCTGTTTTTT,CASSPLTGELFF
NA,NA,TRBV11-1,TRBJ2-1,TGTGCCAGCAGCTTAGCCAGCGTGGGGGGCCTGGTGGTGTTCTTC,CASSLASVGGLVVFF
few,NA,TRBV11-2,TRBJ1-6,TGTGCCAGCAGCTTAGAAGGAACAACGATGGCCAGCTATAATTCACCCCTCCACTTT,CASSLEGTTMASYNSPLHF
few,NA,TRBV6-1,TRBJ1-4,TGTGCCAGCAGGCCCGGGGCCCGCCTTAGGGAAAAACTGTTTTTT,CASRPGARLREKLFF
few,NA,TRBV27,TRBJ2-3,TGTGCCAGCAGTTCCCAGTCAGCGGATACGCAGTATTTT,CASSSQSADTQYF
NA,TRBD2,TRBV20-1,TRBJ2-3,TGCAGTGCTACCCGGACTAGCAGTAGCACAGATACGCAGTATTTT,CSATRTSSSTDTQYF
few,TRBD2,TRBV12-3/TRBV12-4,TRBJ2-1,TGTGCCAGCAGCTTCGCTAGCGGGGCCTACAATGAGCAGTTCTTC,CASSFASGAYNEQFF
NA,TRBD1,TRBV27,TRBJ2-1,TGTGCCAGCAGTTATGGGACAGGGGCCTACAATGAGCAGTTCTTC,CASSYGTGAYNEQFF
NA,NA,TRBV4-1,TRBJ2-5,TGCGCCAGCAGCCAGGCCCGGACGGCGGGATGGACCCAGTACTTC,CASSQARTAGWTQYF
NA,NA,TRBV6-1,TRBJ2-1,TGTGCCAGCAATGAGAATCCGGGAGCCTCCTACAATGAGCAGTTCTTC,CASNENPGASYNEQFF
many,NA,TRBV27,TRBJ2-3,TGTGCCAGCAGTTCCTTAGTAGCCTCTAGCACAGATACGCAGTATTTT,CASSSLVASSTDTQYF
NA,NA,TRBV7-9,TRBJ1-6,TGTGCCAGCAGCTGGGCCGGTACTCGGGATTCACCCCTCCACTTT,CASSWAGTRDSPLHF
few,NA,TRBV7-2,TRBJ1-4,TGTGCCAGCAGCTTATGGGAGGGTGAAAAACTGTTTTTT,CASSLWEGEKLFF
NA,NA,TRBV25-1,TRBJ2-2,TGTGCCAGCAGTGGATCAGGGGTTACCGGGGAGCTGTTTTTT,CASSGSGVTGELFF
NA,NA,TRBV12-3/TRBV12-4,TRBJ1-2,TGTGCCAGCAGTTTACAGGGGCCAATATCCTCCGGCTATGGCTACACCTTC,CASSLQGPISSGYGYTF
NA,TRBD1,TRBV6-2/TRBV6-3,TRBJ2-2,TGTGCCAGCAGTTTTGGGACAGGGGGATACACCGGGGAGCTGTTTTTT,CASSFGTGGYTGELFF
NA,TRBD2,TRBV3-1,TRBJ2-1,TGTGCCAGCAGCCAAGTCGGCCCACTAGCGGGGGGAGGGGATGAGCAGTTCTTC,CASSQVGPLAGGGDEQFF
few,NA,TRBV20-1,TRBJ2-7,TGCAGTGCTAGAGCCCCCAGGAGCTACGAGCAGTACTTC,CSARAPRSYEQYF
NA,TRBD1,TRBV12-3/TRBV12-4,TRBJ1-5,TGTGCCAGCACCCTTGGGACAGTCAATCAGCCCCAGCATTTT,CASTLGTVNQPQHF
few,NA,TRBV24-1,TRBJ2-3,TGTGCCACCAGTGCCGTGGGGGGTAGCAACGTCGTGATCACAGATACGCAGTATTTT,CATSAVGGSNVVITDTQYF
NA,TRBD2,TRBV9,TRBJ2-5,TGTGCCAGCAGCCCGAGGCCCTTAGGGCGGGGGGATCGTTTCCAAGAGACCCAGTACTTC,CASSPRPLGRGDRFQETQYF
NA,NA,TRBV29-1,TRBJ1-1,TGCAGCCTAAAGACAGGGAACACTGAAGCTTTCTTT,CSLKTGNTEAFF
few,NA,TRBV4-3,TRBJ2-3,TGCGCCAGCAGCCGGGGGAGCTCAGATACGCAGTATTTT,CASSRGSSDTQYF
few,NA,TRBV4-1,TRBJ2-7,TGCGCCAGCAGCCAAGTTCGTGGTGGTTACTACGAGCAGTACTTC,CASSQVRGGYYEQYF
NA,TRBD1,TRBV7-9,TRBJ1-1,TGTGCCAGCAGCCCGACGAAGGGACAGGGGGAGCCTGAAGCTTTCTTT,CASSPTKGQGEPEAFF
NA,NA,TRBV11-2,TRBJ2-7,TGTGCCAGCAGCTTAGGGATGTGGCAGTACTTC,CASSLGMWQYF
many,TRBD1,TRBV4-1,TRBJ2-7,TGCGCCAGCAGCCCTGGACAGGGGAACGAGCAGTACTTC,CASSPGQGNEQYF
NA,TRBD1,TRBV27,TRBJ2-5,TGTGCCAGCAGCCCGGGACAGGGACCTAGTGGGGGCTACTTC,CASSPGQGPSGGYF
few,NA,TRBV6-2/TRBV6-3,TRBJ2-7,TGTGCCAGCAGTTACTCGCCTCGGACATCCTCCTACGAGCAGTACTTC,CASSYSPRTSSYEQYF
few,TRBD1,TRBV5-1,TRBJ1-6,TGCGCCAGCAGCCAGGGACAGGGTTTTAATTCACCCCTCCACTTT,CASSQGQGFNSPLHF
many,NA,TRBV20-1,TRBJ1-1,TGCAGTGCTAGAGATCTAGCTGGAGGCACTGAAGCTTTCTTT,CSARDLAGGTEAFF
NA,TRBD1,TRBV7-6,TRBJ2-7,TGTGCCAGCAGAAGCGGACAGGGAGGTAGGCAGTACTTC,CASRSGQGGRQYF
few,TRBD1,TRBV7-6,TRBJ2-1,TGTGCCAGCAGCTCAGGGACAGGGGGCTCCTACAATGAGCAGTTCTTC,CASSSGTGGSYNEQFF
NA,NA,TRBV7-6,TRBJ2-2,TGTGCCAGCAGCTTAACAGGGTTCGGGACCGGGGAGCTGTTTTTT,CASSLTGFGTGELFF
few,TRBD1,TRBV10-3,TRBJ2-2,TGTGCCATCAGTGAGCCCGGACAGGGGGTCACCGGGGAGCTGTTTTTT,CAISEPGQGVTGELFF
few,NA,TRBV5-6,TRBJ2-7,TGTGCCAGCAGCCTGACGGGGACCTACTCCTACGAGCAGTACTTC,CASSLTGTYSYEQYF
few,NA,TRBV10-3,TRBJ1-1,TGTGCCATCAGTGAGTCTAGCCCTGAAGCTTTCTTT,CAISESSPEAFF
few,TRBD1,TRBV18,TRBJ2-5,TGTGCCAGCTCACCGTTCGACAGGGTAGAGACCCAGTACTTC,CASSPFDRVETQYF
few,TRBD2,TRBV4-1,TRBJ2-5,TGCGCCAGCAGCCAAGGCCCCGGACTAGCGGGGGGAGAGACCCAGTACTTC,CASSQGPGLAGGETQYF
NA,NA,TRBV7-9,TRBJ2-7,TGTGCCAGCAGCTCCCCGGGAACCTACGAGCAGTACTTC,CASSSPGTYEQYF
NA,TRBD1,TRBV7-9,TRBJ1-2,TGTGCCAGCACCGGGACAGGGGGCTATGGCTACACCTTC,CASTGTGGYGYTF